The clone carrying this TCR beta chain was counted at least ten times. TCRdb processed the 5' RACE reads anew with MiXCR; each CDR3 protein has one entry. The table has around 40,000 distinct CDR3 sequences, 9.5% to 15% seen once; the top ten hold around 1.3%. These data come from a study of neurological immune-mediated disorders. With 6 bases removed from V and 2 bases from J, the gap between germline ends came to 14 bases. Per germline, CDR1 SGHRS and CDR2 YFSETQ. The CDR3 totals 15 residues. Healthy control samples came from blood bank volunteers in Maryland, USA. This clonotype was sampled from a female donor in good health. Sequenced: PBMCs. This chain uses TRBV5-1 with TRBJ2-2; D gene uncertain. CDR3 protein: CASTLSGPNTGELFF. In DNA, the CDR3 is TGCGCCAGCACTCTATCCGGGCCAAACACCGGGGAGCTGTTTTTT.